The next 9 T cell receptor delta chains were all read from a single sample in a study of DNA immune sequencing with unique molecular identifiers. Primers for all 8 TRDV and 4 TRDJ genes amplified genomic DNA in 32-plex. The library had 12-nucleotide UMIs introduced over approximately 3 barcoding cycles, then a second adapter PCR. TCRdb redid clone calling on the multiplex PCR reads using CATT. The table shows some 2,100 delta-chain clones, with about 14% occurring only once. The sequencing input was gamma-delta T cells enriched from blood buffy coat, or unenriched PBMCs (not recorded which). Receptors were obtained from a human donor in good health.

About this clone itself: The likely explanation is a read error, given a far larger clone one base away. The sample has other DNA sequences that encode this CDR3 too. The rearrangement joins TRDV2 to TRDJ3, with D possibly matching TRDD3 (5 bases). CDR1 GEAIGNYY and CDR2 EKD come from the germline V gene. The CDR3 runs 19 residues. CDR3 loop: CACDQIKEEPSWDTRQMFF. Here the CDR3 DNA reads TGTGCCTGTGACCAAATCAAGGAGGAGCCCTCCTGGGACACCCGACAGATGTTCTTC.

This clone is medium-sized within its sample. Additional DNA sequences in this sample encode the identical CDR3. The V and J genes are TRDV2 and TRDJ3; 7 nucleotides match TRDD3. Germline V gene data show CDR1 as GEAIGNYY and CDR2 as EKD. Trimming took 3 bases from V and 1 from J; bases not matched to a gene: 5. The CDR3 runs 17 residues. CDR3 sequence: CACDPTGVSWDTRQMFF. The CDR3 DNA follows: TGTGCCTGTGACCCTACTGGGGTTTCCTGGGACACCCGACAGATGTTTTTC.

This clone is termed medium-sized. The J gene is TRDJ1, the V gene TRDV1, with 12 nucleotides matching TRDD3. TCRdb carries no J gene annotation; the J gene was assigned here by matching the DNA with germline. The CDR3 extends over 24 amino acids. V lost 1 base, J lost 0 bases, and 24 bases stayed unmatched. The germline CDR1 and CDR2 sequences are TSWWSYY and QGS. CDR3 amino acids: CALGERILHLRTGGYQAYTDKLIF. The CDR3 region has the DNA TGTGCTCTTGGGGAACGGATCCTCCACCTCCGTACTGGGGGATACCAAGCGTACACCGATAAACTCATCTTT.

This clone was seen more than once but under ten times. A single base is all that separates this from a far larger clone, so a read error is likely. Other nucleotide sequences in the sample specify the same CDR3. This chain joins TRDV2 and TRDJ1; TRDD3 matches 11 bases. Germline CDR1 reads GEAIGNYY; CDR2 reads EKD. The CDR3 has 17 residues. DNA for the CDR3: TGTGCCTGTGACACCGTTGGGGGATACGCCTCCACCGATAAACTCATCTTC. It yields the protein CACDTVGGYASTDKLIF.

This clone is medium-sized (0.01 to 0.1%). V is TRDV2 and J is TRDJ3; 8 positions agree with TRDD3. The germline gives CDR1 GEAIGNYY, CDR2 EKD. The CDR3 length is 21 residues. Losses at the gene ends were 0 bases for V and 0 bases for J; bases not matched to a gene: 12. The CDR3 here is CACDTDLYWGDSSWDTRQMFF. Written as DNA, the CDR3 is TGTGCCTGTGACACCGACTTGTACTGGGGGGACAGCTCCTGGGACACCCGACAGATGTTTTTC.

This clone was seen more than once but under ten times. CDR3 loop: CALGESTKGIRGGLIF. The CDR3 DNA is TGTGCTCTTGGGGAATCGACGAAGGGGATACGAGGTGGACTCATCTTT. For the J gene the call is TRDJ1; the V gene lacks a call; TRDD3, the table's D call, lacks a check against the DNA. The CDR3 length is 16 residues.

This sequence joins TRDV1 and TRDJ1; 7 bases fit TRDD2. No J gene is reported in TCRdb; it was inferred here by comparing the DNA with germline. The CDR3 is 22 amino acids. Per germline, CDR1 TSWWSYY and CDR2 QGS. Trimming took 8 bases from V and 0 from J; bases not matched to a gene: 30. The CDR3 DNA reads TGTGCTCTTTGGGGCCCGGGGCTTCCTATTGATTTGTTGGGGCAACACACCGATAAACTCATCTTT. The encoded protein is CALWGPGLPIDLLGQHTDKLIF.

A remark on this clone: The protein given by TCRdb reflects a much larger clone and differs at residue 18 from this DNA's translation, likely from a read error; the protein shown is the DNA's translation. The genes are TRDV2 and TRDJ1, with 7 positions matching TRDD3. The germline V gene encodes CDR1 GEAIGNYY and CDR2 EKD. The CDR3 spans 20 residues. The CDR3 loop is CACDTINTAGGPRGADKFIF. For the CDR3, the DNA is TGTGCCTGTGACACTATTAATACGGCTGGGGGCCCTCGGGGGGCCGATAAATTCATCTTT.

By its share, this clone is medium-sized (0.01 to 0.1%). The J gene is TRDJ3, the V gene TRDV2, with TRDD3 as a possible D gene (6 bases). With 1 base removed from V and 0 bases from J, the gap between germline ends came to 12 bases. Germline V CDR1 and CDR2: GEAIGNYY, EKD. The CDR3 contains 18 residues. The CDR3 region has the DNA TGTGCCTGTGACACTGGGGATGCGAGCTCCTGGGACACCCGACAGATGTTTTTC. Translated, it gives CACDTGDASSWDTRQMFF.